This T cell receptor beta chain is from a study of response to subunit inactivated influenza vaccine. Trimming left V 3 bases short and J 3 bases short, with 14 bases between. The CDR3 loop spans 16 amino acids. The germline gives CDR1 SNHLY, CDR2 FYNNEI. This clonotype was observed a handful of times. Its specificity is unknown. TCRdb passed the RT-PCR reads through MiXCR, listing each CDR3 protein once. Of about 500,000 distinct CDR3 sequences listed, around 7.9% were seen once; the top ten hold 10% to 15%. General observations from the study: Few additional T cells are recruited per seasonal influenza vaccination, authors suggested.

Sample: PBMCs from blood, taken around 25 months after vaccination. The sequence was collected from a man aged 45 to 75 who received an inactivated influenza vaccine. This chain uses TRBV2 with TRBJ1-4, with a possible D match to TRBD1 (5 bases). The CDR3 sequence: CASSDREPPPNEKLFF. CDR3 DNA sequence: TGTGCCAGCAGTGACAGGGAACCTCCTCCTAATGAAAAACTGTTTTTT.